This T cell receptor beta chain emerged from a study of CD8 T cell repertoires and HIV-1 epitope variants. As concerns this clone: No antigen is known for it. One junction end disagrees with the germline gene, perhaps due to a read error.

The study's findings and limits: This assay reports beta chains of antigen-expanded cells, not T cell function. A handful of clonotypes recognized Nef KF9, one HW9, none TAALDMSHF.

Sequencing of TCR beta CDR3 used immunoSEQ survey depth. TCRdb's table, derived via immunoSEQ multiplex PCR, lists solely in-frame clones and lacks some. Of approximately 90,000 clones detected, roughly 81% appear once; the ten largest clones hold roughly 26%. Sequences were obtained from uncultured baseline CD8+ T cells from peripheral blood mononuclear cells (PBMCs). The sequence was obtained from a male donor with HIV.

As DNA, the CDR3 is TGCGCCAGCAGCTTGGAAGGGACAGGCTCCTTCGAGCAGTACTTC. It codes for CASSLEGTGSFEQYF. V gene TRBV5-1 combines with J gene TRBJ2-7; 8 nucleotides agree with TRBD1. CDR3 size: 15 residues. Germline V lookup: CDR1 SGHRS, CDR2 YFSETQ.